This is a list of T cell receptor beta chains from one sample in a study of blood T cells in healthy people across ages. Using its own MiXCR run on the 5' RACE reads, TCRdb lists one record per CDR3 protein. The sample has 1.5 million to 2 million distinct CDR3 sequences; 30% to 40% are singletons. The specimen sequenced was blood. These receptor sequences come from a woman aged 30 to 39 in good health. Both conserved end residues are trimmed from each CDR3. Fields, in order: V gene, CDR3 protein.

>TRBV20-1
SALGGTGGPSGEQF
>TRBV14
ASSQRGAGTEAF
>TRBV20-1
SARYGTRYNEQF
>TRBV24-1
ATSDTRRGETGEQF
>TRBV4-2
ASSQEKAPSYEQY
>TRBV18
ASSPGQGSDTLIDEQY
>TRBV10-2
ASSPGLANIQY
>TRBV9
ASSPKPVTGSYYGYT
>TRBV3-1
ASSQIISGANVLT
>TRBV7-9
ASSLPPGQGKYEQY
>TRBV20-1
SARQEGWNEQF
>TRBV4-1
ASSPTRDFYEQY
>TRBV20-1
SASLFTLAGGYNEQF
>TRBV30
AWGQGGGEQY
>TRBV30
AWSEGEQF
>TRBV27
ASSRGGRGVYEQY
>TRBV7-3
ANSLTPGLGTQY